The 8 T cell receptor beta chains in this list originate from one sample, sequenced in a study of T cells in severe cutaneous drug reactions. Libraries were made by iRepertoire multiplex PCR with TCR subtype-specific primers for bulk and single-cell sequencing. TCRdb reprocessed the multiplex PCR reads and keeps a single row for each CDR3 protein, giving no DNA. This table holds about 5,500 distinct CDR3 sequences. The patients sequenced had a carbamazepine-induced Stevens-Johnson syndrome or toxic epidermal necrolysis reaction. The sequencing input was PBMCs. The receptors originated from a human donor with a severe cutaneous adverse drug reaction.

Measured by frequency, this clonotype is medium-sized. The chain recombines TRBV7-2 with TRBJ2-3; TCRdb's D gene call, TRBD2, goes unchecked for lack of DNA. The CDR3 runs to 15 residues. Per the germline V gene, CDR1 is SGHTA and CDR2 is FQGNSA. The CDR3 reads CASSSPSGRTDTQYF.

The rearrangement links TRBV6-4 to TRBJ1-1; TCRdb's D call of TRBD1 is untestable without DNA. The CDR3 runs to 15 residues. Germline lookup yields CDR1 MRHNA and CDR2 SNTAGT. The CDR3 sequence is CASSVSGQGGTEAFF.

This clonotype is medium-sized by frequency. The gene calls are TRBV18 and TRBJ1-3; TCRdb selects TRBD1, and the lack of DNA leaves this call unchecked. CDR1 KGHSH and CDR2 LQKENI come from the germline V gene. The CDR3 loop spans 17 amino acids. The CDR3 loop reads CASSPTGRNVRGNTIYF.

According to its frequency, this clonotype is medium-sized (0.01 to 0.1%). The chain joins TRBV4-1 to TRBJ2-5; TCRdb designates TRBD1, a call that cannot be tested without DNA. Germline CDR1 is MGHRA and CDR2 is YSYEKL. The CDR3 covers 13 residues. The CDR3 reads CASSQRTGETQYF.

In terms of frequency, this clonotype is medium-sized. The rearrangement links TRBV4-1 to TRBJ2-1; as DNA is missing, the TRBD2 call by TCRdb cannot be tested. Germline V gene lookup returns CDR1 MGHRA and CDR2 YSYEKL. The CDR3 has 14 amino acids. The CDR3: CASREEGLLGEQFF.

The V and J genes are TRBV12-3 or TRBV12-4 and TRBJ2-7; the TRBD2 assignment by TCRdb is unverifiable without DNA. The CDR3 covers 14 residues. The CDR3: CASSLQREVWEQYF.

The chain has TRBV4-1 and TRBJ2-3; TCRdb reports TRBD1, a call that lacks DNA to check it against. From germline, CDR1 is MGHRA and CDR2 YSYEKL. CDR3 length: 16 residues. CDR3 region: CASSQDLQAGTDTQYF.

In terms of frequency, this clonotype is medium-sized (0.01 to 0.1%). The chain has TRBV12-3 or TRBV12-4 and TRBJ1-3. The CDR3 has 11 amino acids. The CDR3: CASSLAGEIYF.